The 25 T cell receptor beta chains listed next were all sequenced from one sample in a study of Graves' ophthalmopathy and Graves' hyperthyroidism. Amplified material comprised TCR beta CDR3 regions derived from RNA transcripts. Scientists carried out first-round RT-PCR using HTBI primers and then a second-round multiplex PCR. TCRdb redid the calling of the multiplex PCR reads with MiXCR, one entry per CDR3 protein. The sample lists 11,000 to 15,000 distinct CDR3 sequences, around 50% occurring once. Sequencing used peripheral blood. The receptors were gathered from a woman under 40 with Graves' ophthalmopathy.

Ten or more counts support this clonotype. V is TRBV18 and J is TRBJ2-7, with D possibly TRBD1 on 5 matching bases. Trimming pared 5 bases from V and 2 bases from J, leaving 10 bases between. Germline CDR1 and CDR2: KGHSH and LQKENI. There are 13 residues in the CDR3. The CDR3 protein is CASSSDTAYEQYV. CDR3 DNA: TGTGCCAGCTCATCGGACACCGCCTACGAGCAGTACGTC.

J is TRBJ2-7 and V is TRBV2, with D perhaps matching TRBD2 (6 bases). The V gene lost 6 bases and the J gene lost 2 bases, with 11 bases spanning the gap. The CDR3 spans 13 residues. Germline CDR1 reads SNHLY; CDR2 reads FYNNEI. In DNA, the CDR3 is TGTGCCAGCAGACGGGAGCTTCCCTACGAGCAGTACTTC. Translating gives CASRRELPYEQYF. Full variable domain (remainder filled in from reference TRBV2 and TRBJ2-7): EPEVTQTPSHQVTQMGQEVILRCVPISNHLYFYWYRQILGQKVEFLVSFYNNEISEKSEIFDDQFSVERPDGSNFTLKIRSTKLEDSAMYFCASRRELPYEQYFGPGTRLTVT.

This sequence joins TRBV20-1 and TRBJ2-1, with 10 bases that match TRBD1. V shed 0 bases and J 5 bases; nucleotides not matched to a gene: 4. CDR3 length: 15 amino acids. Germline V gene data show CDR1 as DFQATT and CDR2 as SNEGSKA (reference sequence). Here the CDR3 reads CSAREGTGAHNEQFF. CDR3 coding DNA: TGCAGTGCTAGAGAGGGGACAGGGGCCCACAATGAGCAGTTCTTC.

This clonotype was seen many times. V and J are TRBV28 and TRBJ1-4, with D possibly TRBD1 on 6 matching bases. Germline-derived CDR1 and CDR2 are MDHEN and SYDVKM. The V end was cut by 3 bases, the J end by 15 bases, with 17 bases between. CDR3 length: 13 residues. The CDR3 loop reads CASSFSRGGRVFF. CDR3 DNA: TGTGCCAGCAGTTTCTCTCGGGGGGGCAGGGTGTTTTTT.

The chain recombines TRBV5-6 with TRBJ2-7; D unclear. The V and J ends lost 0 bases and 3 bases respectively, with 4 bases between them. Germline-derived CDR1 and CDR2 are SGHDT and YYEEEE. The CDR3 spans 12 residues. The CDR3 DNA sequence: TGTGCCAGCAGCTTGGACGACTACGAGCAGTACTTC. Translating it yields CASSLDDYEQYF.

The rearrangement joins TRBV2 to TRBJ1-2, with D possibly being TRBD1 (6 bases). V was clipped by 7 bases and J by 8 bases, with 17 bases between them. The CDR3 loop spans 13 amino acids. Germline V lookup: CDR1 SNHLY, CDR2 FYNNEI. The CDR3 DNA reads as TGTGCCAGCATGGGGGTGGGGGCCGGGGGCTACACCTTC. Translated: CASMGVGAGGYTF.

On this clonotype: The conserved closing phenylalanine or tryptophan is absent in this CDR3, likely reflecting a read error. The chain recombines TRBV20-1 with TRBJ1-5; D might be TRBD1 (6 bases). The assigned J gene may be wrong: the sequence end matches TRBJ2-3 better. CDR1 DFQATT and CDR2 SNEGSKA come from the germline V gene (reference sequence). The CDR3 spans 16 residues. The CDR3 reads CSARDKDRTDNQPQYL. DNA of the CDR3: TGCAGTGCTAGAGATAAGGACAGAACTGATAATCAGCCCCAGTATTTG.

This clonotype was recorded at least ten times. The V call is TRBV29-1, the J call TRBJ1-5; no reliable D call. CDR3 length equals 12 residues. The germline CDR1 and CDR2 sequences are SQVTM and ANQGSEA. The V end lost 7 bases, the J end lost 4 bases, and 11 bases lay between the germline ends. The CDR3 sequence is CSAQHGNQPQHF. CDR3 nucleotide sequence: TGCAGCGCGCAGCATGGTAATCAGCCCCAGCATTTT.

A note on this clonotype: A junction end diverges from the germline sequence, so it may reflect a read error. The gene calls are TRBV29-1 and TRBJ2-7; D might be TRBD1 or TRBD2, each matching 5 bases. CDR1 is SQVTM, CDR2 ANQGSEA, per germline. CDR3 size: 13 residues. CDR3 loop: CSVTGTAPYEQHF. The CDR3 DNA is TGCAGCGTAACCGGGACGGCCCCCTACGAGCAGCACTTC.

Comment on this clonotype: Sequence at one end of the junction differs from germline and may be a read error. The chain uses TRBV20-1 and TRBJ2-1; tentative D call: TRBD2 (5 bases). The germline gives CDR1 DFQATT, CDR2 SNEGSKA (reference sequence). The CDR3 totals 15 residues. Here the CDR3 reads CSASSPGSFYNERFF. Written as DNA, the CDR3 is TGCAGTGCTAGTTCCCCGGGTTCCTTTTACAATGAGCGGTTCTTT.

V usage is TRBV7-9 and J usage is TRBJ2-7; TRBD2 matches at 7 bases. The V gene's germline CDR1 is SEHNR and CDR2 FQNEAQ (reference sequence). The CDR3 extends over 14 amino acids. V gave up 3 bases and J gave up 3 bases; unmatched junction bases: 5. The CDR3 DNA reads TGTGCCAGCAGCTTCAGGGACTATTACTACGAGCAGTACTTC. Protein sequence: CASSFRDYYYEQYF.

This clonotype was counted a few times. The V and J genes are TRBV6-5 and TRBJ1-6; no reliable D call. The germline V gene has CDR1 MNHEY and CDR2 SVGAGI. The CDR3 consists of 17 residues. V was clipped by 2 bases and J by 2 bases, with 13 bases between them. Here the CDR3 DNA reads TGTGCCAGCAGTTACGGGCTGACCTTACCCTATAATTCACCCCTCCACTTT. Translated: CASSYGLTLPYNSPLHF.

This clonotype was recorded a few times. V usage is TRBV20-1 and J usage is TRBJ2-3; D is unclear. V dropped 6 bases and J dropped 5 bases, with 6 bases sitting between them. Germline CDR1 DFQATT, CDR2 SNEGSKA (reference sequence). This CDR3 is 10 amino acids long. For the CDR3, the DNA is TGCAGTGCGAGGCGAGATACGCAGTATTTT. As protein: CSARRDTQYF.

This chain uses TRBV20-1 with TRBJ2-6, with D unresolved. There are 16 residues in the CDR3. Germline V gene data show CDR1 as DFQATT and CDR2 as SNEGSKA (reference sequence). The V end lost 5 bases, the J end lost 0 bases, and 14 bases lay between the germline ends. The CDR3 DNA sequence: TGCAGTGCTCAGACTCAGCGCTACTCTGGGGCCAACGTCCTGACTTTC. Translated: CSAQTQRYSGANVLTF.

The chain is built from TRBV10-3 and TRBJ2-7, with D perhaps TRBD2 (6 bases). The CDR3 runs to 15 residues. The germline CDR1 and CDR2 sequences are ENHRY and SYGVKD. The V gene lost 3 bases and the J gene lost 2 bases, with 14 bases spanning the gap. CDR3 nucleotides: TGTGCCATCAGTGATCCCGGGGGTAAGACCTACGAGCAGTACTTC. This codes for CAISDPGGKTYEQYF.

A note on this clonotype: This may come from a read error, since a much larger clone is one base off. The chain links TRBV10-1 to TRBJ2-3; the D gene could be TRBD1 or TRBD2 (5 bases each). Trimming left V 0 bases short and J 2 bases short, with 9 bases between. CDR1 WNHNN and CDR2 SYGVQD come from the germline V gene (reference sequence). This CDR3 is 15 amino acids long. The CDR3 region is CASSESGTATDTQYF. CDR3 nucleotides: TGCGCCAGCAGTGAGTCCGGGACGGCCACAGATACGCAGTATTTT.

This sequence joins TRBV5-1 and TRBJ2-1, with a possible D match to TRBD2 (7 bases). Deletions cut 4 bases from V and 8 bases from J, with 19 bases between. Germline CDR1 SGHRS, CDR2 YFSETQ. CDR3 length: 15 residues. CDR3 coding DNA: TGCGCCAGCAGCGGAATAGGGGGGGGGGGGGATGAGCAGTTCTTC. Protein sequence: CASSGIGGGGDEQFF.

This clonotype was seen a handful of times. The chain couples TRBV2 to TRBJ2-5, with TRBD1 matching over 7 bases. CDR3 length: 14 residues. The germline V gene encodes CDR1 SNHLY and CDR2 FYNNEI. Trimming removed 5 bases from V and 3 bases from J; junction bases left unmatched: 6. The CDR3 sequence: CASSRRGQEETQYF. Written as DNA, the CDR3 is TGTGCCAGCAGTCGTAGGGGGCAGGAAGAGACCCAGTACTTC. Drawing the rest from reference TRBV2 and TRBJ2-5, the complete variable domain is EPEVTQTPSHQVTQMGQEVILRCVPISNHLYFYWYRQILGQKVEFLVSFYNNEISEKSEIFDDQFSVERPDGSNFTLKIRSTKLEDSAMYFCASSRRGQEETQYFGPGTRLLVL.

This clonotype was detected ten times or more. This may come from a read error, since a much larger clone is one base off. This chain joins TRBV6-1 and TRBJ1-4; D is unclear. The CDR3 has 15 amino acids. The germline CDR1 and CDR2 sequences are MNHNS and SASEGT. CDR3 nucleotides: TGTGCCAGCAGACAACAGATAGCAACTAATGAAAAACTGTCTTTT. The encoded protein is CASRQQIATNEKLSF.

This clonotype is medium-sized (0.01 to 0.1%) by share. This chain links TRBV20-1 with TRBJ1-2; D uncertain. Deletions cut 4 bases from V and 4 bases from J, with 10 bases between. The CDR3 is made up of 12 amino acids. Germline V gives CDR1 DFQATT, CDR2 SNEGSKA (reference sequence). The CDR3 spells CSAKEGSYGYTF. In DNA, the CDR3 is TGCAGTGCTAAGGAGGGATCCTATGGCTACACCTTC.

This clonotype is judged medium-sized. The chain combines TRBV2 with TRBJ2-1; TRBD2 aligns across 9 bases. V trimming: 6 bases; J trimming: 6 bases; junction bases outside the gene matches: 15. The CDR3 consists of 17 residues. Germline assignment: CDR1 SNHLY and CDR2 FYNNEI. Here the CDR3 DNA reads TGTGCCAGCAGATCCCGCGGGGCTAGCGGGGACATCAATGAGCAGTTCTTC. This translates into CASRSRGASGDINEQFF. The entire variable domain, with the rest obtained from reference TRBV2 and TRBJ2-1, is as follows: EPEVTQTPSHQVTQMGQEVILRCVPISNHLYFYWYRQILGQKVEFLVSFYNNEISEKSEIFDDQFSVERPDGSNFTLKIRSTKLEDSAMYFCASRSRGASGDINEQFFGPGTRLTVL.

The V call is TRBV2, the J call TRBJ1-3; possibly TRBD1 for D (6 bases). With 3 bases removed from V and 4 bases from J, the gap between germline ends came to 13 bases. The CDR3 totals 15 residues. The germline CDR1 and CDR2 sequences are SNHLY and FYNNEI. The CDR3 bases are TGTGCCAGCAGTGAGTCCGGGACAAGGGGAAACACCATATATTTT. Residues: CASSESGTRGNTIYF.

This clonotype was detected only a few times. This chain joins TRBV20-1 and TRBJ1-2; TRBD1 might be the D (5 bases). Germline lookup yields CDR1 DFQATT and CDR2 SNEGSKA (reference sequence). Trimming shortened V by 3 bases and J by 4 bases, and 9 bases separated the two germline ends. The CDR3 runs to 12 residues. The DNA for the CDR3 is TGCAGTGCTAGCCGGGACGGCTATGGCTACACCTTC. The encoded protein is CSASRDGYGYTF.

The chain links TRBV7-2 to TRBJ2-5; the D is unclear. The assigned J gene may be wrong: the sequence end matches TRBJ2-7 better. Germline V gives CDR1 SGHTA, CDR2 FQGNSA. This CDR3 region has 13 residues. The CDR3 is CASSRRKTYEQYF. The DNA for the CDR3 is TGTGCCAGCTCTCGACGCAAAACCTACGAGCAGTACTTC.

This chain connects TRBV7-8 to TRBJ1-1, with unresolved D. The CDR3 covers 14 residues. V was clipped by 5 bases and J by 1 base, with 11 bases between them. Germline V lookup: CDR1 SGHVS, CDR2 FQNEAQ. The CDR3, as DNA: TGTGCCAGCAGCCAATACACAGCGAACACTGAAGCTTTCTTT. Protein product: CASSQYTANTEAFF. The variable domain in full, with the rest retrieved from reference TRBV7-8 and TRBJ1-1, is GAGVSQSPRYKVAKRGQDVALRCDPISGHVSLFWYQQALGQGPEFLTYFQNEAQLDKSGLPSDRFFAERPEGSVSTLKIQRTQQEDSAVYLCASSQYTANTEAFFGQGTRLTVV.